The rows below give T cell receptor beta chains drawn from one sample of a study of neurological immune-mediated disorders. In TCRdb, the 5' RACE reads were re-called with MiXCR into one record per CDR3 protein. Among some 48,000 distinct CDR3 sequences, about a tenth were seen once, and the ten largest hold about 20%. Source material: PBMCs. These receptors were obtained from a middle-aged woman with HTLV-1-associated myelopathy (HAM/TSP). CDR3s include the opening cysteine and the closing phenylalanine or tryptophan. A D gene is named only where the DNA matches it firmly. Not all rows give a size; the values are once, few, many and, for expanded clones, a class.

cdr3_aa,cdr3_nt,clone_size,v_call,j_call,d_call
CASSYSPNSYEQYF,TGTGCCAGCAGTTACTCGCCCAACTCCTACGAGCAGTACTTC,many,TRBV6-5,TRBJ2-7,.
CSARGTAQETQYF,TGCAGTGCTAGGGGGACAGCTCAAGAGACCCAGTACTTC,medium-sized,TRBV20-1,TRBJ2-5,TRBD1
CASSLDGFNTGELFF,TGCGCCAGCAGCTTGGACGGATTTAACACCGGGGAGCTGTTTTTT,.,TRBV5-1,TRBJ2-2,.
CASSPGGRGSVNEQFF,TGCGCCAGCAGCCCCGGAGGTAGAGGATCGGTGAATGAGCAGTTCTTC,many,TRBV5-1,TRBJ2-1,.
CASSEDRYNEQFF,TGTGCCAGCAGTGAGGACAGATACAATGAGCAGTTCTTC,many,TRBV6-4,TRBJ2-1,.
CASSSRQSSSTDTQYF,TGCGCCAGCAGCTCCCGACAGTCATCTTCCACAGATACGCAGTATTTT,many,TRBV5-1,TRBJ2-3,.
CASSLGPTDYEQYF,TGCGCCAGCAGCTTGGGACCGACTGACTACGAGCAGTACTTC,many,TRBV5-1,TRBJ2-7,.
CASSPWGLGTPEAFF,TGCGCCAGCAGCCCCTGGGGGCTCGGGACACCTGAAGCTTTCTTT,many,TRBV5-1,TRBJ1-1,.
CASSLGQALEQYF,TGTGCCAGCAGCTTAGGACAGGCTCTCGAGCAGTACTTC,many,TRBV11-2,TRBJ2-7,.
CASSSSGGASMQHF,TGTGCCAGCAGCTCTAGCGGGGGGGCCAGTATGCAGCATTTT,once,TRBV5-8,TRBJ1-5,.
CASSLRTGGNQPQHF,TGCGCCAGCAGCCTCCGGACAGGGGGCAATCAGCCCCAGCATTTT,many,TRBV4-1,TRBJ1-5,TRBD1
CASTNPNTNGYNF,TGTGCCAGCACCAACCCAAACACCAATGGCTACAACTTT,.,TRBV2,TRBJ1-2,.
CASSEGLAGNNEQFF,TGCGCCAGCAGCGAGGGACTAGCGGGGAATAATGAGCAGTTCTTC,many,TRBV5-1,TRBJ2-1,TRBD2
CSARGSTGIGTYGYTF,TGCAGTGCTAGAGGGTCAACAGGGATAGGGACCTATGGCTACACCTTC,many,TRBV20-1,TRBJ1-2,.
CASSPYSGGPAEQYF,TGTGCCAGCAGCCCCTATAGCGGGGGGCCCGCCGAGCAGTACTTC,many,TRBV7-2,TRBJ2-7,TRBD2
CSVGRDGTEAFF,TGCAGCGTTGGGCGAGACGGCACTGAAGCTTTCTTT,many,TRBV29-1,TRBJ1-1,.
CASSLEGTDTQYF,TGTGCCAGCAGCTTAGAGGGCACAGATACGCAGTATTTT,many,TRBV11-3,TRBJ2-3,.
CASSSGQVGVNTEAFF,TGCGCCAGCAGTTCGGGACAGGTGGGGGTGAACACTGAAGCTTTCTTT,many,TRBV4-3,TRBJ1-1,TRBD1
CASSDSQGLPYEQYF,TGCGCCAGCAGCGACTCACAGGGGTTACCCTACGAGCAGTACTTC,many,TRBV5-1,TRBJ2-7,TRBD1
CASSPQGANNQPQHF,TGCGCCAGCAGCCCACAGGGAGCTAACAATCAGCCCCAGCATTTT,many,TRBV5-1,TRBJ1-5,.
CASRNRDSYGYTF,TGTGCCAGCAGGAACCGGGACAGTTATGGCTACACCTTC,many,TRBV2,TRBJ1-2,TRBD1
CSASLYSGGYQETQYF,TGCAGTGCTAGTCTATATAGCGGGGGGTACCAAGAGACCCAGTACTTC,.,TRBV20-1,TRBJ2-5,TRBD2
CASSTGDRSYGYTF,TGTGCCAGCAGTACCGGGGACAGGAGCTATGGCTACACCTTC,few,TRBV25-1,TRBJ1-2,TRBD1